The 14 T cell receptor beta chains below were found in one sample sequenced in a study of monozygotic twins with inflammatory bowel disease (dated by TCRdb to the late 2010s). Libraries were constructed by 5' RACE. The instrument given in TCRdb is Illumina HiSeq 2500. After TCRdb reprocessed the reads, each CDR3 protein sequence was kept as one row, without DNA. This sample's table contains over 110,000 distinct CDR3 sequences. The ten largest clones add up to roughly 2.5% of the sample. The sample was blood. Source of these receptors: a human donor with ulcerative colitis or Crohn's disease, or a healthy co-twin of an affected twin (not recorded which).

The chain carries TRBV30 and TRBJ1-3. Germline assignment: CDR1 GTSNPN and CDR2 SVGIG (reference sequence). There are 12 residues in the CDR3. The CDR3 sequence is CAWRASGNTIYF.

This chain connects TRBV4-3 to TRBJ1-2; no DNA is available, so the TRBD1 call from TCRdb remains unchecked. The germline V gene encodes CDR1 LGHNA and CDR2 YSLEER. CDR3 length equals 15 residues. CDR3 sequence reads: CASSHSDRANYGYTF.

This chain uses TRBV18 with TRBJ1-2. The CDR3 runs 16 residues. The germline gives CDR1 KGHSH, CDR2 LQKENI. CDR3: CASSPLGDSDNYGYTF.

V is TRBV7-9 and J is TRBJ2-7; TCRdb's D call, TRBD2, is unchecked because there is no DNA. The CDR3 extends over 14 amino acids. Germline CDR1 reads SEHNR; CDR2 reads FQNEAQ (reference sequence). CDR3: CASSFGTSGVEQYF.

The rearrangement uses TRBV7-8 and TRBJ2-6; TCRdb's assignment of TRBD1 cannot be checked, as there is no DNA. Germline V gene lookup returns CDR1 SGHVS and CDR2 FQNEAQ. The CDR3 is 16 amino acids. The CDR3 spells CASSLAPGVGANVLTF.

The gene calls are TRBV7-2 and TRBJ2-7. CDR3 length: 13 amino acids. The germline gives CDR1 SGHTA, CDR2 FQGNSA. CDR3: CASSLVSNYEQYF.

This chain uses TRBV5-1 with TRBJ2-7; TCRdb gives TRBD1 as the D gene, but with no DNA this cannot be confirmed. There are 15 residues in the CDR3. The germline CDR1 and CDR2 sequences are SGHRS and YFSETQ. The CDR3 sequence: CASSLDGDRAAEQYF. Variable domain in full (rest from reference TRBV5-1 and TRBJ2-7): KAGVTQTPRYLIKTRGQQVTLSCSPISGHRSVSWYQQTPGQGLQFLFEYFSETQRNKGNFPGRFSGRQFSNSRSEMNVSTLELGDSALYLCASSLDGDRAAEQYFGPGTRLTVT.

This chain uses TRBV27 with TRBJ2-3; as DNA is missing, the TRBD1 call by TCRdb cannot be tested. Germline-derived CDR1 and CDR2 are MNHEY and SMNVEV (reference sequence). The CDR3 extends over 16 amino acids. CDR3: CASSTADRAHTDTQYF.

The chain uses TRBV7-9 and TRBJ2-3; as DNA is missing, the TRBD1 call by TCRdb cannot be tested. CDR1 is SEHNR and CDR2 is FQNEAQ in the germline V gene (reference sequence). The CDR3 extends over 15 amino acids. The CDR3 here is CASSPTGGYTDTQYF.

The rearrangement uses TRBV5-1 and TRBJ2-3. Looked up from germline, CDR1 is SGHRS and CDR2 is YFSETQ. This CDR3 comprises 14 residues. CDR3 residues: CASSFSNSKDTQYF. The entire variable domain, with the rest obtained from reference TRBV5-1 and TRBJ2-3, is as follows: KAGVTQTPRYLIKTRGQQVTLSCSPISGHRSVSWYQQTPGQGLQFLFEYFSETQRNKGNFPGRFSGRQFSNSRSEMNVSTLELGDSALYLCASSFSNSKDTQYFGPGTRLTVL.

The chain is built from TRBV20-1 and TRBJ2-7. Per germline, CDR1 DFQATT and CDR2 SNEGSKA (reference sequence). This CDR3 comprises 14 residues. The CDR3: CSASARSTSYEQYF.

The V gene is TRBV29-1, the J gene TRBJ1-1; there is no DNA to check the TCRdb D call of TRBD1. The CDR3 consists of 12 residues. The germline V gene encodes CDR1 SQVTM and CDR2 ANQGSEA. CDR3 sequence reads: CSVGRDNTEAFF.

This chain uses TRBV11-2 with TRBJ2-7; TCRdb outputs TRBD2, but without DNA this stays unchecked. Per germline, CDR1 SGHAT and CDR2 FQNNGV. This CDR3 region has 15 residues. The CDR3 loop reads CASSRGRGSSYEQYF.

The chain uses TRBV20-1 and TRBJ2-5; the TCRdb D gene call, TRBD1, has no DNA to confirm it. Germline assignment: CDR1 DFQATT and CDR2 SNEGSKA (reference sequence). This CDR3 comprises 13 residues. This CDR3 is CSAREGAEETQYF.